The 27 T cell receptor beta chains reported below all come from one sample, sequenced in a study of Ad26.COV2.S vaccination and SARS-CoV-2 variants. Documented treatment: some 20 received Ad26.COV2.S at low or high dose, single or two shots; about 5 received placebo; per-sample allocation not given. Each sample was drawn 63 days after the first injection (of vaccine or placebo). Only in-frame clones appear in the TCRdb table, and some are missing; sequencing was by immunoSEQ multiplex PCR. The sample yields about 680,000 clones, around 89% seen once. The specimen comprised peripheral blood, sampled in a trial of Ad26.COV2.S vaccine versus placebo. These receptor sequences come from a person aged 18-65 years who received the Ad26.COV2.S COVID-19 vaccine or a placebo.

This clone was found a few times. The rearrangement links TRBV9 to TRBJ2-1; tentatively, D is TRBD2 (6 bases). The CDR3 extends over 17 amino acids. Trimming took 1 base from V and 4 from J, leaving 18 bases between them. CDR1 and CDR2 (germline): SGDLS, YYNGEE. DNA of the CDR3: TGTGCCAGCAGCGTATTTAGCGGCCTTCACCCATACAATGAGCAGTTCTTC. Its translation: CASSVFSGLHPYNEQFF.

The chain carries TRBV2 and TRBJ1-1; D is unclear. CDR1 and CDR2 from the germline V gene are SNHLY and FYNNEI. V shed 4 bases and J shed 7 bases, with 22 bases lying between them. The CDR3 length is 16 residues. CDR3: CASSAFQFFSMGEAFF. The CDR3 region has the DNA TGTGCCAGCAGTGCCTTTCAGTTTTTTAGTATGGGTGAAGCTTTCTTT.

V usage is TRBV9 and J usage is TRBJ2-5, with D perhaps matching TRBD1 (7 bases). CDR3 length: 15 residues. Germline V CDR1 and CDR2: SGDLS, YYNGEE. Deletions cut 1 base from V and 3 bases from J, with 13 bases between. Here the CDR3 reads CASSVTVRGEETQYF. As DNA, the CDR3 is TGTGCCAGCAGCGTAACTGTCAGGGGGGAAGAGACCCAGTACTTC.

The chain carries TRBV10-2 and TRBJ2-1, with TRBD2 as a possible D gene (6 bases). The germline gives CDR1 WSHSY, CDR2 SAAADI. The CDR3 length is 11 residues. The ends were cut back, 6 bases at V and 7 bases at J, with 7 bases in the middle. The CDR3 protein is CASREGNEQFF. CDR3 DNA sequence: TGCGCCAGCAGGGAGGGAAATGAGCAGTTCTTC.

The count of this clone is one. The V call is TRBV19, the J call TRBJ1-5, with 10 bases identical to TRBD1. The CDR3 length is 15 residues. Germline CDR1 reads LNHDA; CDR2 reads SQIVND (reference sequence). Unmatched junction bases numbered 10, after V lost 5 bases and J lost 9 bases. The CDR3 here is CASSSPTGGRGPQHF. CDR3 DNA: TGTGCCAGTAGTTCCCCGACAGGGGGCCGCGGGCCCCAGCATTTT.

The chain employs TRBV15 and TRBJ1-1, with D uncertain. The germline CDR1 and CDR2 sequences are LNHNV and YYDKDF (reference sequence). This CDR3 region has 17 residues. Trimming removed 5 bases at V and 0 bases at J, with 19 bases between. The CDR3 here is CATSVRSAREMNTEAFF. CDR3 sequence (DNA): TGTGCCACCAGCGTTAGATCCGCGCGGGAAATGAACACTGAAGCTTTCTTT.

The V gene is TRBV2, the J gene TRBJ1-5; D is ambiguous. The CDR3 contains 12 residues. Germline assignment: CDR1 SNHLY and CDR2 FYNNEI. The ends were cut back, 8 bases at V and 4 bases at J, with 9 bases in the middle. The CDR3 protein is CASQALNQPQHF. CDR3 nucleotide sequence: TGTGCCAGCCAGGCCCTAAATCAGCCCCAGCATTTT.

This clone was found a few times. The CDR3 reads CASSLGVGSGGIMNEQFF. The CDR3 coding sequence is TGTGCCAGCAGCTTAGGTGTGGGTAGCGGGGGGATAATGAATGAGCAGTTCTTC. The chain couples TRBV7-2 to TRBJ2-1; 10 bases line up with TRBD2. The germline V gene encodes CDR1 SGHTA and CDR2 FQGNSA. J lost 7 bases, V lost 1 base, and 13 bases had no gene match. The CDR3 covers 18 residues.

CDR3 DNA: TGTGCCAGCAGCCAAACTCCTCTAGCGGGAGAAACCTACGAGCAGTACTTC. Its protein product is CASSQTPLAGETYEQYF. The chain combines TRBV4-2 with TRBJ2-7; 10 bases line up with TRBD2. This CDR3 has 17 residues. CDR1 and CDR2 from the germline V gene are LGHNA and YNFKEQ. V lost 2 bases to trimming and J lost 2 bases; unmatched junction nucleotides: 9.

The CDR3: CSARIYDGYTF. The DNA of the CDR3 is TGCAGTGCTAGGATATATGATGGCTACACCTTC. V usage is TRBV20-1 and J usage is TRBJ1-2, with D uncertain. Trimming removed 3 bases from V and 6 bases from J, with 8 bases in between. This CDR3 spans 11 amino acids. Germline CDR1 and CDR2: DFQATT and SNEGSKA (reference sequence).

This chain connects TRBV18 to TRBJ2-1; 15 nucleotides line up with TRBD2. There are 16 residues in the CDR3. Trimming at V came to 6 bases and at J to 9 bases, leaving 9 bases not matched to a gene. Germline values: CDR1 KGHSH, CDR2 LQKENI. DNA for the CDR3: TGTGCCAGCTCGCCTCCAGGACTAGCGGGAGGGGTTGAGCAGTTCTTC. Residues: CASSPPGLAGGVEQFF.

This clone came up once. CDR3: CATSDFEASGRNEQFF. The CDR3 DNA reads as TGTGCCACCAGTGATTTTGAAGCTAGCGGGAGGAATGAGCAGTTCTTC. This chain links TRBV24-1 with TRBJ2-1; TRBD2 agrees at 11 bases. Germline loops: CDR1 KGHDR, CDR2 SFDVKD. Unmatched junction bases numbered 5, after V lost 1 base and J lost 7 bases. This CDR3 is built from 16 residues.

In its sample, this clone was seen once. The gene calls are TRBV6-5 and TRBJ1-2; a weak D match, TRBD1 (5 bases). The CDR3 sequence is 14 residues long. Germline CDR1 is MNHEY and CDR2 is SVGAGI. The V end lost 5 bases, the J end lost 5 bases, and 15 bases lay between the germline ends. CDR3 sequence reads: CASSTRDGSYGYTF. CDR3 DNA sequence: TGTGCCAGCAGTACCCGGGACGGTTCATATGGCTACACCTTC.

The chain carries TRBV3-1 (or the pseudogene TRBV3-2) and TRBJ1-4; D call uncertain. This CDR3 is built from 14 residues. V was shortened by 0 bases and J by 8 bases, with 10 bases between the two germline ends. CDR1 and CDR2 from the germline V gene are LGHDT and YNNKEL (reference sequence). CDR3 DNA: TGTGCCAGCAGCCAAGAAGCAGGACGGGAAAAACTGTTTTTT. This translates into CASSQEAGREKLFF.

J is TRBJ2-7 and V is TRBV6-5, with 7 bases fitting TRBD1. CDR1 is MNHEY, CDR2 SVGAGI, per germline. This CDR3 is 15 amino acids long. With 2 bases clipped from V and 3 bases from J, the junction kept 7 bases outside the gene matches. The CDR3 nucleotides read TGTGCCAGCAGTTACGAGGTAGGGGGCGACTACGAGCAGTACTTC. It codes for CASSYEVGGDYEQYF.

V usage is TRBV29-1 and J usage is TRBJ1-2; D remains ambiguous. This CDR3 has 12 amino acids. The V end was cut by 3 bases, the J end by 7 bases, with 12 bases between. The V gene's germline CDR1 is SQVTM and CDR2 ANQGSEA. CDR3 in DNA: TGCAGCGTTGAGCAGCCTCCGGGTGGCTACACCTTC. Residues: CSVEQPPGGYTF.

The chain has TRBV30 and TRBJ1-2; a weak D match, TRBD1 (5 bases). Germline V gives CDR1 GTSNPN, CDR2 SVGIG (reference sequence). There are 12 residues in the CDR3. V lost 8 bases and J lost 4, with 14 bases in between. The CDR3 sequence is CARLGGSYGYTF. Here the CDR3 DNA reads TGTGCCCGGCTCGGGGGGAGCTATGGCTACACCTTC.

V usage is TRBV18 and J usage is TRBJ1-4; D is perhaps TRBD1 (6 bases). CDR1 and CDR2 from the germline V gene are KGHSH and LQKENI. Trimming removed 3 bases from V and 8 bases from J, with 16 bases in between. The length of the CDR3 is 15 residues. The chain's CDR3 is CASSPGDTPDEKLFF. CDR3 sequence (DNA): TGTGCCAGCTCACCGGGGGACACGCCCGACGAAAAACTGTTTTTT.

The chain has TRBV24-1 and TRBJ2-1; D gene ambiguous. Germline CDR1 is KGHDR and CDR2 is SFDVKD. The V end lost 6 bases, the J end lost 5 bases, and 4 bases lay between the germline ends. The CDR3 extends over 11 amino acids. DNA of the CDR3: TGTGCCACCAGTACCCACAATGAGCAGTTCTTC. Its translation is CATSTHNEQFF.

The CDR3 loop is CASSLIPGTNYGYTF. As DNA, the CDR3 is TGCGCCAGCAGCCTCATCCCCGGGACCAACTATGGCTACACCTTC. V usage is TRBV5-1 and J usage is TRBJ1-2; tentatively, D is TRBD1 (5 bases). The CDR3 has 15 residues. Germline V gene lookup returns CDR1 SGHRS and CDR2 YFSETQ. V was cut by 4 bases and J by 2 bases, with 15 bases left in between.

This clone has more than one count but fewer than ten. The rearrangement joins TRBV14 to TRBJ1-2, with D tentatively TRBD1 (5 bases). The CDR3 loop spans 15 amino acids. Germline V CDR1 and CDR2: SGHDN, FVKESK. Trimming took off 2 bases at V and 6 bases at J, with 16 bases between the two ends. CDR3 loop: CASSQLNRLGDGYTF. As DNA, the CDR3 is TGTGCCAGCAGCCAACTGAACAGGTTGGGAGATGGCTACACCTTC.

The gene calls are TRBV10-3 and TRBJ2-5; weak D call: TRBD2 (5 bases). The CDR3 has 11 residues. Trimming removed 10 bases at V and 5 bases at J, with 11 bases between. Germline CDR1 is ENHRY and CDR2 is SYGVKD. CDR3 residues: CATRGLETQYF. CDR3 DNA: TGTGCCACCCGAGGGTTGGAGACCCAGTACTTC.

Remarks on this clone: The same CDR3 is also encoded by other DNA sequences in this sample. The CDR3, as DNA: TGTGCCAGCAGCCCCGGGACAGGGTCCTACGAGCAGTACTTC. Its translation is CASSPGTGSYEQYF. This chain joins TRBV6-5 and TRBJ2-7; 9 bases map to TRBD1. This CDR3 has 14 amino acids. The junction had 4 bases not matched to a gene; V was cut back by 6 bases and J by 1 base. CDR1 and CDR2 (germline): MNHEY, SVGAGI.

The chain uses TRBV4-1 and TRBJ1-2; TRBD1 agrees at 7 bases. The germline gives CDR1 MGHRA, CDR2 YSYEKL. The CDR3 is 17 amino acids. Germline trimming cut 0 bases from V and 0 bases from J; bases unmatched to any gene: 7. CDR3: CASSQERAGGANYGYTF. CDR3 DNA sequence: TGCGCCAGCAGCCAAGAGAGGGCAGGGGGGGCTAACTATGGCTACACCTTC.

V usage is TRBV18 and J usage is TRBJ2-4; the match to TRBD2 covers 14 bases. CDR3 length: 18 residues. The germline V gene has CDR1 KGHSH and CDR2 LQKENI. Germline trimming cut 3 bases from V and 1 base from J; bases unmatched to any gene: 5. The CDR3 DNA sequence: TGTGCCAGCTCACCGGGACTAGCGGGAGACATTGCCAAAAACATTCAGTACTTC. Its translation is CASSPGLAGDIAKNIQYF.

This clone showed up just once. The chain joins TRBV7-2 to TRBJ1-2, with unresolved D. Trimming left V 3 bases short and J 5 bases short, with 13 bases between. CDR3 length: 14 amino acids. Germline CDR1 reads SGHTA; CDR2 reads FQGNSA. The CDR3 DNA reads as TGTGCCAGCAGCTTGGAAAATAGGGCTTATGGCTACACCTTC. It yields the protein CASSLENRAYGYTF.

DNA of the CDR3: TGTGCCAGCAGTCGTTTCACCGGGGCAGGTGCCTTAGCTAACTATGGCTACACCTTC. Its translation: CASSRFTGAGALANYGYTF. The rearrangement joins TRBV27 to TRBJ1-2; TRBD1 might be the D (5 bases). Germline CDR1 reads MNHEY; CDR2 reads SMNVEV (reference sequence). The V end lost 5 bases, the J end lost 0 bases, and 25 bases lay between the germline ends. CDR3 length: 19 residues.